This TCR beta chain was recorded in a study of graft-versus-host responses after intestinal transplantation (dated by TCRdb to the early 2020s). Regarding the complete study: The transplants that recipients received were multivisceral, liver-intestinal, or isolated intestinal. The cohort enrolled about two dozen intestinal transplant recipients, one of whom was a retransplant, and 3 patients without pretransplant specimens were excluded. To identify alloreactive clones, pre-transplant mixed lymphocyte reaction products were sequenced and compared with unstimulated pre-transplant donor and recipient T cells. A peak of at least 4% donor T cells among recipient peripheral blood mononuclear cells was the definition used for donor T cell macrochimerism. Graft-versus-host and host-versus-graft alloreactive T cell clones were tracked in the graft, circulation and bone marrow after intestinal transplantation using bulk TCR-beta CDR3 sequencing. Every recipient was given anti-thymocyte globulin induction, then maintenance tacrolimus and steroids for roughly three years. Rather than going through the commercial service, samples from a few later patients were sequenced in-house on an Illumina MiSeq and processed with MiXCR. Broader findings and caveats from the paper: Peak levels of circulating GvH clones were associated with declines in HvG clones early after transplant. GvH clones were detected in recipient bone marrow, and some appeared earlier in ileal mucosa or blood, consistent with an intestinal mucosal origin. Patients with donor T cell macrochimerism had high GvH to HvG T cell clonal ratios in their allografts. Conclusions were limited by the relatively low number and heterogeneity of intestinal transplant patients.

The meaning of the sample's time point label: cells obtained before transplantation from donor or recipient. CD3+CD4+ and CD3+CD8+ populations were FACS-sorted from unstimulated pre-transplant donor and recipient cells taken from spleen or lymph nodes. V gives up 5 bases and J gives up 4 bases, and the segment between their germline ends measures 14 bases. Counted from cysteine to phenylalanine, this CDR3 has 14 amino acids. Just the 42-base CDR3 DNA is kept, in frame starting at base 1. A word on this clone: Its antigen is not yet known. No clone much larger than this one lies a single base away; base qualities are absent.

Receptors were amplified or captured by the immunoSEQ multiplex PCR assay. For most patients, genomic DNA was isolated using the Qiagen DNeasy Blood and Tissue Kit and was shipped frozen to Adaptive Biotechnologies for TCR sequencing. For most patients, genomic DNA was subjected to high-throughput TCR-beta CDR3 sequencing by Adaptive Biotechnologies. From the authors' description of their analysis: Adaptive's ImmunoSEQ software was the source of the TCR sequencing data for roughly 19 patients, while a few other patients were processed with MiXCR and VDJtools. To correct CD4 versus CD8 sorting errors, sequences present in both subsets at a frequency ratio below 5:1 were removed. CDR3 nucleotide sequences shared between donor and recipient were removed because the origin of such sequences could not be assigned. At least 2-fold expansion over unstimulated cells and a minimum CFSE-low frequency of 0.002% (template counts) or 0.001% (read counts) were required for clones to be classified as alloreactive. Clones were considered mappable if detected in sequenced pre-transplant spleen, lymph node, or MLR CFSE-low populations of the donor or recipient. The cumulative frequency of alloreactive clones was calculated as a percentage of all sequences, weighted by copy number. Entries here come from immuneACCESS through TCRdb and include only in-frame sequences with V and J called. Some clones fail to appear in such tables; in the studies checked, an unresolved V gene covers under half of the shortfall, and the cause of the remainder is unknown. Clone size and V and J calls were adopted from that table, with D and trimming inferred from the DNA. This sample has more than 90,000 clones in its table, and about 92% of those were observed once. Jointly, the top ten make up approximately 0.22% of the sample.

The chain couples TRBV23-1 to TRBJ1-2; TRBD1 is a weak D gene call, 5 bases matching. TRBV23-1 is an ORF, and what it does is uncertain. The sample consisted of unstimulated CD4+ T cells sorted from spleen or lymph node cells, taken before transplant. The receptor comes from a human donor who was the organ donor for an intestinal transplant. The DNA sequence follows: TGCGCCAGCAGTTATCCGGGACCCAGCTATGGCTACACCTTC. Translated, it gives CASSYPGPSYGYTF.